This T cell receptor (beta chain) was sequenced in a study of metastatic and nonmetastatic thyroid tumors. Across the study: Repertoires of blood and of tissue (tumor or nodule) from malignant and benign thyroid patients were compared. Study observations and caveats: Malignant tumors reportedly showed significantly higher TCR beta diversity than benign nodules in both blood and tumor.

Germline lookup yields CDR1 SGHVS and CDR2 FQNEAQ. The CDR3 runs to 17 residues. Trimming shortened V by 6 bases and J by 0 bases, and 20 bases separated the two germline ends. Each patient came to thyroid surgery without any prior treatment (of any kind). In the original processing: Built for papillary thyroid cancer, a distant-metastasis classifier drew on CDR3 differences across clinicopathological groups. With MiXCR, TCRdb called clones anew from the PCR reads. None of the V and J calls come from the authors' own analysis; TCRdb made them. Of about 26,000 clones in the sample, around 14% were seen once. The sample holds many counts of this clone. Its cognate antigen is unknown.

The source material was blood. The receptor's source is a female donor with papillary thyroid cancer or a benign thyroid nodule (not recorded which). Some clones in this sample may be carry-over from other donors' samples. V gene TRBV7-8 combines with J gene TRBJ1-2, with a weak D call TRBD1 (5 bases). CDR3 sequence reads: CASSNRWAGKPNYGYTF. DNA for the CDR3: TGTGCCAGCAGTAACCGGTGGGCAGGGAAACCTAACTATGGCTACACCTTC.